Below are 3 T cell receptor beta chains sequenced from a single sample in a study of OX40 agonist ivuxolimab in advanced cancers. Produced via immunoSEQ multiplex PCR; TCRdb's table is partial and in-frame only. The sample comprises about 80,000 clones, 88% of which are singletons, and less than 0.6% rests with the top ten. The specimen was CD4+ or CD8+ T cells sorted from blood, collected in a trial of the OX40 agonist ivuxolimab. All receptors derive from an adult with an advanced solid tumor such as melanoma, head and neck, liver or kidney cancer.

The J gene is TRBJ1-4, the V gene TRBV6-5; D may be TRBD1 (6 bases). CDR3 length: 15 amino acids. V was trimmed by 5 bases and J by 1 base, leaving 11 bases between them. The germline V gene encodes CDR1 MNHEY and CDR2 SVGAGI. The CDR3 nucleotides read TGTGCCAGCAGTCTTGGACAGCAAACTAATGAAAAACTGTTTTTT. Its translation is CASSLGQQTNEKLFF.

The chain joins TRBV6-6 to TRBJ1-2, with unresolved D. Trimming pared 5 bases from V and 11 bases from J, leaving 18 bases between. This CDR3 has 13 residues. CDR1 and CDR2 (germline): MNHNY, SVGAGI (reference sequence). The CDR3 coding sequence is TGTGCCAGCAGTCCATCTGGGTCTTTTTTTTACACCTTC. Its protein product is CASSPSGSFFYTF.

The CDR3 is CASSFGGAGELFF. The CDR3 nucleotides read TGTGCCAGCAGTTTTGGGGGGGCCGGGGAGCTGTTTTTT. The chain joins TRBV28 to TRBJ2-2; 7 bases line up with TRBD2. V lost 3 bases, J lost 6 bases, and 1 base stayed unmatched. Germline V gives CDR1 MDHEN, CDR2 SYDVKM. The CDR3 has 13 residues.